Shown below are 21 T cell receptor beta chains from a single sample sequenced in a study of blood T cell repertoires in COVID-19. Repertoires were generated with immunoSEQ multiplex PCR, while TCRdb's copy carries only in-frame clones and drops some. Counted here are roughly 34,000 clones, around nine tenths occurring once; the ten biggest clones make up approximately 5%. The source material was peripheral blood. The receptors stem from a woman in her 70s with active COVID-19.

J is TRBJ2-7 and V is TRBV5-6, with D uncertain. V lost 5 bases, J lost 4 bases, and 7 bases lay in between. Germline V lookup: CDR1 SGHDT, CDR2 YYEEEE. The CDR3 runs 11 residues. CDR3: CASSREYEQYF. CDR3 bases: TGTGCCAGCAGTCGTGAGTACGAGCAGTACTTC.

V and J are TRBV18 and TRBJ2-3, with 8 bases aligning to TRBD2. Germline V gene sequence: CDR1 KGHSH, CDR2 LQKENI. The CDR3 has 14 residues. Unmatched junction bases numbered 6, after V lost 4 bases and J lost 6 bases. This CDR3 is CASSRGLAQDTQYF. CDR3 DNA: TGTGCCAGCTCACGAGGACTAGCCCAGGATACGCAGTATTTT.

This rearrangement joins TRBV11-3 to TRBJ1-1; perhaps TRBD1 as D (5 bases). V was trimmed by 1 base and J by 2 bases, leaving 11 bases between them. CDR3 length: 15 amino acids. Germline V gene lookup returns CDR1 SGHNT and CDR2 YENEEA. DNA of the CDR3: TGTGCCAGCAGCTTAGCGGGGGGACTCAACACTGAAGCTTTCTTT. It translates to CASSLAGGLNTEAFF.

The chain recombines TRBV28 with TRBJ1-2; D is possibly TRBD1 (6 bases). CDR1 and CDR2 (germline): MDHEN, SYDVKM. This CDR3 is built from 15 residues. The V and J ends lost 1 base and 8 bases respectively, with 17 bases between them. DNA for the CDR3: TGTGCCAGCAGTTTATTTGGGGGCGCCTCTGGAGGCTACACCTTC. Translation: CASSLFGGASGGYTF.

This chain's CDR3 is CATTPDLGTGLLEQYF. The CDR3 DNA reads as TGTGCCACCACCCCCGACCTAGGGACAGGACTTTTGGAGCAGTACTTC. This sequence joins TRBV15 and TRBJ2-7; 8 bases are shared with TRBD1. CDR1 LNHNV and CDR2 YYDKDF come from the germline V gene (reference sequence). The J segment lost 7 bases and the V segment lost 7 bases, leaving 18 bases of the junction unmatched. CDR3 length equals 16 residues.

V usage is TRBV5-1 and J usage is TRBJ2-1; a possible D gene is TRBD1 (7 bases). Germline V gene data show CDR1 as SGHRS and CDR2 as YFSETQ. Trimming cost V 2 bases and J 6 bases, with 9 bases left between them. This CDR3 comprises 13 residues. CDR3 nucleotide sequence: TGCGCCAGCAGCTTCCAGGGGGGCAATGAGCAGTTCTTC. Protein: CASSFQGGNEQFF.

The chain is built from TRBV10-3 and TRBJ1-1, with unresolved D. V was pared by 8 bases and J by 2 bases, with 15 bases between. Germline loops: CDR1 ENHRY, CDR2 SYGVKD. The CDR3 runs 14 residues. The CDR3 sequence is CAIRTPGANTEAFF. CDR3 nucleotides: TGTGCCATCCGCACCCCTGGAGCTAACACTGAAGCTTTCTTT.

The chain joins TRBV11-1 to TRBJ2-3, with unresolved D. The CDR3 loop spans 14 amino acids. V dropped 1 base and J dropped 5 bases, with 10 bases sitting between them. Germline V CDR1 and CDR2: SGHAT, FQDESV (reference sequence). The CDR3 DNA reads as TGTGCCAGCAGCTTAGAGATAGAGGAAGATACGCAGTATTTT. It is translated as CASSLEIEEDTQYF.

The chain carries TRBV18 and TRBJ1-6; 7 positions match TRBD1. The length of the CDR3 is 17 residues. Germline loops: CDR1 KGHSH, CDR2 LQKENI. V shed 4 bases, J shed 10 bases, and the junction held 16 bases outside the gene matches. CDR3 DNA sequence: TGTGCCAGCTCACTAACGTCCGGGACAGTCGGAGACTCACCCCTCCACTTT. This codes for CASSLTSGTVGDSPLHF.

This chain links TRBV19 with TRBJ2-2, with TRBD2 identical over 11 bases. Trimming removed 9 bases from V and 5 bases from J; junction bases left unmatched: 11. Per the germline V gene, CDR1 is LNHDA and CDR2 is SQIVND (reference sequence). The CDR3 has 16 residues. Here the CDR3 reads CASRWGTSGSTGELFF. The DNA for the CDR3 is TGTGCCAGCCGTTGGGGGACTAGCGGCTCGACCGGGGAGCTGTTTTTT.

The chain joins TRBV5-1 to TRBJ1-1, with D maybe TRBD1 (6 bases). The V end lost 4 bases, the J end lost 0 bases, and 10 bases lay between the germline ends. In germline, CDR1 is SGHRS, CDR2 YFSETQ. CDR3 length: 14 residues. CDR3 sequence (DNA): TGCGCCAGCAGCGAGCAGGGGATGAACACTGAAGCTTTCTTT. Translated, it gives CASSEQGMNTEAFF.

As regards this clone: Relative to the germline gene, one junction end is altered; a read error may explain this. The same CDR3 can be traced to other DNA sequences in this sample. The V and J genes are TRBV6-5 and TRBJ1-2, with 10 bases that match TRBD1. Per germline, CDR1 MNHEY and CDR2 SVGAGI. The CDR3 is made up of 14 amino acids. Here the CDR3 DNA reads TGTGCCAGCAGCATGAGGGGACAGGGGTATGGCTACACCTTT. Translation gives CASSMRGQGYGYTF.

V and J are TRBV5-4 and TRBJ2-7; D gene ambiguous. CDR3 size: 15 residues. Trimming took off 0 bases at V and 2 bases at J, with 12 bases between the two ends. Germline V gene lookup returns CDR1 SGHNT and CDR2 YYREEE (reference sequence). The DNA for the CDR3 is TGTGCCAGCAGCTTGGGCCAGGCCAACACCTACGAGCAGTACTTC. Amino acids: CASSLGQANTYEQYF.

This clone showed up just once. V and J are TRBV30 and TRBJ1-4; 7 positions agree with TRBD1. This CDR3 contains 15 residues. The junction had 6 bases not matched to a gene; V was cut back by 4 bases and J by 1 base. Germline V gene data show CDR1 as GTSNPN and CDR2 as SVGIG (reference sequence). The CDR3 is CAWNRDSETNEKLFF. CDR3 DNA sequence: TGTGCCTGGAACCGGGACAGCGAAACTAATGAAAAACTGTTTTTT.

V gene TRBV4-3 combines with J gene TRBJ1-2; 8 bases align to TRBD1. From germline, CDR1 is LGHNA and CDR2 YSLEER. The V gene end was trimmed by 3 bases and the J gene end by 4 bases; junction bases not matched to a gene: 4. The CDR3 sequence is 14 residues long. For the CDR3, the DNA is TGCGCCAGCAGCCAGATACAGGGGGGCTATGGCTACACCTTC. Translation: CASSQIQGGYGYTF.

The rearrangement uses TRBV5-4 and TRBJ1-1; 9 bases are shared with TRBD1. J lost 3 bases, V lost 3 bases, and 9 bases had no gene match. The CDR3 totals 16 residues. Per germline, CDR1 SGHNT and CDR2 YYREEE (reference sequence). The CDR3 bases are TGTGCCAGCAGCTCGGCGTGGGACAGGGATCACACTGAAGCTTTCTTT. Protein sequence: CASSSAWDRDHTEAFF.

This clone is a singleton in its sample. The gene calls are TRBV28 and TRBJ1-3; weak D call: TRBD1 (5 bases). V gave up 3 bases and J gave up 1 base, with 10 bases separating them. Germline lookup yields CDR1 MDHEN and CDR2 SYDVKM. The length of the CDR3 is 15 residues. The CDR3 nucleotides read TGTGCCAGCAGTTTGGCCGGGGGGTCTGGAAACACCATATATTTT. Amino acids: CASSLAGGSGNTIYF.

This clone was picked up one time. The rearrangement uses TRBV24-1 and TRBJ1-5, with a tentative D call TRBD1 (6 bases). CDR3 length equals 15 residues. Germline CDR1 reads KGHDR; CDR2 reads SFDVKD. Trimming removed 4 bases at V and 7 bases at J, with 16 bases between. CDR3 coding DNA: TGTGCCACCAGTGACGGCCGGGGGGCCCGGCAGCCCCAGCATTTT. It translates to CATSDGRGARQPQHF.

This sequence joins TRBV7-8 and TRBJ1-1; TRBD1 matches at 7 bases. The V segment lost 5 bases and the J segment 3 bases; nucleotides outside the gene matches: 12. There are 16 residues in the CDR3. Germline CDR1 and CDR2: SGHVS and FQNEAQ. CDR3: CASSSKLQGGDTEAFF. CDR3 sequence (DNA): TGTGCCAGCAGCAGCAAACTCCAGGGGGGAGACACTGAAGCTTTCTTT.

The genes are TRBV6-1 and TRBJ1-5; 7 bases match TRBD1. Germline lookup yields CDR1 MNHNS and CDR2 SASEGT. This CDR3 region has 14 residues. V lost 2 bases to trimming and J lost 4 bases; unmatched junction nucleotides: 2. The CDR3 sequence: CASSEQGGNQPQHF. As DNA, the CDR3 is TGTGCCAGCAGTGAACAGGGGGGAAATCAGCCCCAGCATTTT.

Comments on this clone: The same CDR3 is also encoded by other DNA sequences in this sample. The chain combines TRBV28 with TRBJ1-1; possible D gene TRBD1, 5 bases. The V gene lost 3 bases and the J gene lost 2 bases, with 13 bases spanning the gap. The germline V gene has CDR1 MDHEN and CDR2 SYDVKM. The CDR3 has 15 residues. CDR3 sequence (DNA): TGTGCCAGCAGTTTGGGGCAAAAATACAACACTGAAGCTTTCTTT. This gives the protein CASSLGQKYNTEAFF.